This TCR beta chain was documented in a study of OX40 agonist ivuxolimab in advanced cancers. The data were produced by immunoSEQ multiplex PCR, yet TCRdb's version contains in-frame clones alone and is incomplete. In the table there are just under 85,000 clones, over 65% of which are singletons. Looked up from germline, CDR1 is SEHNR and CDR2 is FQNEAQ (reference sequence). Trimming shortened V by 5 bases and J by 6 bases, and 9 bases separated the two germline ends. The CDR3 length is 12 residues. The sample consisted of CD4+ or CD8+ T cells sorted from blood, taken in a trial of the OX40 agonist ivuxolimab. The rearrangement joins TRBV7-9 to TRBJ2-3; D gene uncertain. This clonotype was obtained from an adult with an advanced solid tumor such as melanoma, head and neck, liver or kidney cancer. This chain's CDR3 is CASSLGYDTQYF. The DNA for the CDR3 is TGTGCCAGCAGCCTGGGGTACGATACGCAGTATTTT.